Listed below are T cell receptor beta chains from one sample, sequenced in a study of shared clonotypes between healthy human individuals. Libraries were prepared by immunoSEQ multiplex PCR; TCRdb keeps only in-frame clonotypes and omits some of them. The table lists around 2.3 million clones, approximately 95% of them singletons. The sample consisted of naive CD4+ T cells sorted from blood. These TCRs come from a man aged 18 to 35 in good health. Both conserved end residues are part of each CDR3. The D gene is left open where the match is weak. Clone size appears in some rows only: once, few, many, or a class for an expanded clone.

v_gene	d_gene	j_gene	abundance	CDR3aa	CDR3nt
TRBV2	TRBD1	TRBJ1-2	NA	CASRQGAWGYTF	TGTGCCAGCAGACAGGGGGCTTGGGGCTACACCTTC
TRBV6-5	TRBD1	TRBJ2-5	NA	CASSRTGAWETQYF	TGTGCCAGCAGTCGCACAGGGGCGTGGGAGACCCAGTACTTC
TRBV6-5	NA	TRBJ1-5	NA	CASSYFRGDNQPQHF	TGTGCCAGCAGTTATTTCCGAGGGGACAATCAGCCCCAGCATTTT
TRBV27	TRBD2	TRBJ2-2	NA	CASSLYIPGLAGVGELFF	TGTGCCAGCAGCCTGTACATCCCGGGACTAGCGGGAGTCGGGGAGCTGTTTTTT
TRBV10-3	NA	TRBJ1-2	NA	CATARGEWDLYGYTF	TGTGCCACCGCGAGGGGGGAGTGGGATCTCTATGGCTACACCTTC
TRBV5-1	NA	TRBJ2-4	NA	CASSNDSPKNIQYF	TGCGCCAGCAGCAATGACAGCCCCAAAAACATTCAGTACTTC
TRBV7-8	NA	TRBJ1-1	NA	CASSLRGETTEAFF	TGTGCCAGCAGCTTACGTGGGGAGACCACTGAAGCTTTCTTT
TRBV30	NA	TRBJ1-2	NA	CAWFGQAGYGYTF	TGTGCCTGGTTCGGCCAGGCGGGTTATGGCTACACCTTC
TRBV5-4	NA	TRBJ1-2	NA	CASSLPTVSGALTNYGYTF	TGTGCCAGCAGCTTACCAACAGTCTCGGGGGCTCTGACTAACTATGGCTACACCTTC
TRBV11-2	NA	TRBJ1-5	NA	CASSLDRGDRNQPQHF	TGTGCCAGCAGCTTAGATCGGGGGGATCGCAATCAGCCCCAGCATTTT
TRBV5-6	TRBD2	TRBJ2-7	NA	CASSLVASGAYEQYF	TGTGCCAGCAGCTTGGTGGCTAGCGGAGCCTACGAGCAGTACTTC
TRBV7-8	TRBD1	TRBJ2-7	NA	CASSTSYGTGSREQYF	TGTGCCAGCAGCACCTCTTACGGGACAGGGTCGCGCGAGCAGTACTTC
TRBV5-1	NA	TRBJ1-5	NA	CASSLDRASGQPQHF	TGCGCCAGCAGCTTGGACAGGGCTTCAGGTCAGCCCCAGCATTTT
TRBV2	TRBD1	TRBJ1-5	few	CASSLQGARQPQHF	TGTGCCAGCAGTCTCCAGGGGGCGCGGCAGCCCCAGCATTTT
TRBV6-5	TRBD2	TRBJ2-3	NA	CASRFSGSTDTQYF	TGTGCCAGCAGGTTTAGCGGGAGCACAGATACGCAGTATTTT
TRBV30	NA	TRBJ1-1	once	CAGVRGVTEAFF	TGTGCCGGAGTACGGGGGGTCACTGAAGCTTTCTTT
TRBV6-6	NA	TRBJ1-2	NA	CASRTPPGGTNYGYTF	TGTGCCAGCAGGACGCCACCGGGCGGTACTAACTATGGCTACACCTTC
TRBV7-9	NA	TRBJ2-2	few	CASISTGANTGELFF	TGTGCCAGCATCTCGACAGGAGCGAACACCGGGGAGCTGTTTTTT
TRBV10-3	NA	TRBJ2-5	NA	CAISSGIDGETQYF	TGTGCCATCAGTTCAGGGATCGACGGAGAGACCCAGTACTTC
TRBV29-1	NA	TRBJ2-4	NA	CSVFRDLRDIQYF	TGCAGCGTTTTTAGGGACCTAAGAGACATTCAGTACTTC
TRBV5-1	NA	TRBJ2-2	NA	CASSLGHTTGELFF	TGCGCCAGCAGCCTTGGACATACCACCGGGGAGCTGTTTTTT
TRBV7-7	TRBD1	TRBJ1-6	NA	CASSPYRGLNSPLHF	TGTGCTAGCAGCCCCTACAGGGGACTCAATTCACCCCTCCACTTT
TRBV6-6	NA	TRBJ2-1	once	CASRGAKVYYNEQFF	TGTGCCAGCAGGGGGGCAAAGGTTTACTACAATGAGCAGTTCTTC
TRBV11-2	TRBD1	TRBJ1-5	NA	CASSEGTAKHQPQHF	TGTGCCAGCTCAGAAGGGACAGCTAAACATCAGCCCCAGCATTTT
TRBV5-4	NA	TRBJ2-2	once	CASSHVRSGATGELFF	TGTGCCAGCAGCCACGTACGTTCGGGGGCCACCGGGGAGCTGTTTTTT
TRBV5-8	NA	TRBJ2-1	NA	CASSLRQGFGNEQFF	TGTGCCAGCAGCTTGCGTCAGGGTTTCGGCAATGAGCAGTTCTTC
TRBV6-1	TRBD2	TRBJ2-7	NA	CASSEAGGTSGRNVYEQYF	TGTGCCAGCAGTGAAGCTGGTGGGACTAGCGGGAGGAACGTCTACGAGCAGTACTTC
TRBV6-1	TRBD1	TRBJ2-7	once	CASSVSGTGAAYEQYF	TGTGCCAGCAGTGTATCCGGGACAGGGGCCGCCTACGAGCAGTACTTC
TRBV21-1	NA	TRBJ2-1	NA	CATTSSWGEQFF	TGTGCCACGACTAGCAGCTGGGGTGAGCAGTTCTTC
TRBV28	NA	TRBJ2-7	NA	CASSLLSYEQYF	TGTGCCAGCAGCCTACTGTCCTACGAGCAGTACTTC
TRBV11-1	TRBD2	TRBJ2-5	once	CASSSYGTSGDQETQYF	TGTGCCAGCAGCTCCTACGGGACTAGCGGGGACCAAGAGACCCAGTACTTC
TRBV5-6	NA	TRBJ2-3	once	CASSLAFFSSTDTQYF	TGTGCCAGCAGCTTGGCCTTCTTCTCTTCCACAGATACGCAGTATTTT
TRBV30	NA	TRBJ2-1	NA	CAWSVGLRDEQFF	TGTGCCTGGAGTGTGGGCCTGCGGGATGAGCAGTTCTTC
TRBV25-1	NA	TRBJ2-7	NA	CASSELAPGYEQYF	TGTGCCAGCAGTGAGCTGGCCCCGGGCTACGAGCAGTACTTC
TRBV6-5	NA	TRBJ1-1	NA	CASRLPGTKNTEAFF	TGTGCCAGCAGACTTCCCGGGACAAAGAACACTGAAGCTTTCTTT
TRBV16	NA	TRBJ2-7	NA	CASSQWGSGSYEQYF	TGTGCCAGCAGCCAATGGGGTTCCGGCTCCTACGAGCAGTACTTC
TRBV18	NA	TRBJ1-2	NA	CASSPPNSGFLYGYTF	TGTGCCAGCTCACCACCGAATTCAGGGTTTCTCTATGGCTACACCTTC
TRBV2	NA	TRBJ1-6	few	CASSTTPRALHF	TGTGCCAGCAGTACGACTCCCAGGGCCCTCCACTTT
TRBV2	NA	TRBJ2-1	NA	CASKEAFNEQFF	TGTGCCAGCAAGGAGGCGTTCAATGAGCAGTTCTTC
TRBV5-5	NA	TRBJ2-3	NA	CASSLGWGLSTDTQYF	TGTGCCAGCAGCTTGGGGTGGGGACTTAGCACAGATACGCAGTATTTT
TRBV9	TRBD1	TRBJ1-1	NA	CASSVIWDSNTEAFF	TGTGCCAGCAGCGTCATTTGGGACAGTAACACTGAAGCTTTCTTT
TRBV29-1	TRBD2	TRBJ2-7	NA	CSVVTSGSVYEQYF	TGCAGCGTGGTTACTAGCGGTTCCGTCTACGAGCAGTACTTC
TRBV7-2	NA	TRBJ1-1	NA	CASSWGAHTEAFF	TGTGCCAGCAGCTGGGGGGCTCACACTGAAGCTTTCTTT
TRBV5-1	NA	TRBJ2-5	NA	CASSPVAVPDVYF	TGCGCCAGCAGTCCTGTGGCTGTCCCGGATGTGTACTTC
TRBV13	NA	TRBJ2-7	NA	CASSLGGGATYEQYF	TGTGCCAGCAGCTTAGGCGGGGGCGCAACCTACGAGCAGTACTTC
TRBV7-6	NA	TRBJ2-6	NA	CASSFSTSGANVLTF	TGTGCCAGCAGCTTTTCAACCTCTGGGGCCAACGTCCTGACTTTC
TRBV10-3	NA	TRBJ1-4	NA	CAISEAGGTNEKLFF	TGTGCCATCAGTGAGGCGGGAGGAACTAATGAAAAACTGTTTTTT
TRBV10-3	TRBD1	TRBJ1-3	NA	CAISETGDSGNTIYF	TGTGCCATCAGCGAAACAGGGGACTCTGGAAACACCATATATTTT
TRBV7-2	NA	TRBJ2-3	NA	CASSFSTDTQYF	TGTGCCAGCAGCTTTAGCACAGATACGCAGTATTTT
TRBV18	TRBD1	TRBJ1-6	NA	CASSPPFQGDDNSPLHF	TGTGCCAGCTCACCACCGTTCCAGGGGGACGATAATTCACCCCTCCACTTT
TRBV7-7	NA	TRBJ2-7	once	CASSLGGGSYEQYF	TGTGCTAGCAGCTTAGGGGGTGGCTCCTACGAGCAGTACTTC
TRBV7-9	TRBD1	TRBJ1-2	NA	CASSPRDSNYGYTF	TGTGCCAGCAGCCCGAGGGACAGTAACTATGGCTACACCTTC
TRBV4-1	NA	TRBJ1-6	NA	CASSPGIRGDSPLHF	TGCGCCAGCAGCCCAGGAATACGGGGTGATTCACCCCTCCACTTT
TRBV12-5	TRBD1	TRBJ2-2	NA	CASGLGQGVTGELFF	TGTGCTAGTGGTTTAGGACAGGGGGTAACCGGGGAGCTGTTTTTT
TRBV7-2	NA	TRBJ1-1	NA	CASSLEPLDRNTEAFF	TGTGCCAGCAGCTTAGAGCCCTTGGACAGAAACACTGAAGCTTTCTTT
TRBV9	NA	TRBJ1-1	NA	CASTGRTEHNPLMNTEAFF	TGTGCCAGCACGGGGAGGACCGAGCACAACCCCCTAATGAACACTGAAGCTTTCTTT
TRBV28	TRBD1	TRBJ1-2	NA	CASTKDRVGYTF	TGTGCCAGCACCAAAGACAGGGTGGGCTACACCTTC
TRBV5-6	NA	TRBJ1-4	NA	CASTQWGRGHEKLFF	TGTGCCAGCACCCAGTGGGGAAGGGGACACGAAAAACTGTTTTTT
TRBV6-9	NA	TRBJ1-2	NA	CASRSDRTYGYTF	TGTGCCAGCAGATCAGACAGGACCTATGGCTACACCTTC
TRBV19	NA	TRBJ1-5	NA	CASTGQGGFQPQHF	TGTGCCAGTACGGGCCAGGGAGGGTTTCAGCCCCAGCATTTT